The rows below give T cell receptor beta chains drawn from one sample of a study of shared clonotypes between healthy human individuals. Using immunoSEQ multiplex PCR, the repertoire was profiled, and TCRdb retains in-frame clones only, with some absent. The data contain around 180,000 clones, approximately 92% of them seen just once; the ten biggest clones take up around 0.067%. Sequenced material: naive CD4+ T cells sorted from blood. These TCRs come from a woman in her twenties or thirties in good health. Each CDR3 is given with its conserved first and last residue. Fields, in order: V gene, clone size, J gene, D gene, CDR3 DNA, CDR3 protein. A D gene is named only where the DNA matches it firmly. Clone size is stated in some rows and not others, as once, few, many or a class when expanded.

>TRBV2|-|TRBJ1-5|TRBD1
TGTGCCAGCACCCCGACAGGGTCAGATCAGCCCCAGCATTTT
CASTPTGSDQPQHF
>TRBV21-1|-|TRBJ2-5|-
TGTGCCAGCAGCAGGGGGCCCGGGTCCGAGACCCAGTACTTC
CASSRGPGSETQYF
>TRBV28|-|TRBJ2-7|-
TGTGCCAGCAGTTTATTGGGAAAGGTGGGTACCTACGAGCAGTACTTC
CASSLLGKVGTYEQYF
>TRBV28|-|TRBJ2-7|-
TGTGCCAGCAGTTTTTCCGTAAGCTCCTACGAGCAGTACTTC
CASSFSVSSYEQYF
>TRBV18|-|TRBJ2-5|-
TGTGCCAGGCCAGGAATGTACCAAGAGACCCAGTACTTC
CARPGMYQETQYF
>TRBV6-5|-|TRBJ1-6|-
TGTGCCAGCAGTTACTCTTCCCCTAATTCACCCCTCCACTTT
CASSYSSPNSPLHF
>TRBV6-6|-|TRBJ1-2|TRBD1
TGTGCCAGCAGTTACTCGTACACAGGGGTTAATGGCTACACCTTC
CASSYSYTGVNGYTF
>TRBV7-2|once|TRBJ2-7|-
TGTGCCAGCAGCTTAGATCCCTTTGCTGAGCAGTACTTC
CASSLDPFAEQYF
>TRBV7-8|-|TRBJ2-6|-
TGTGCCAGCAGCCTAGGAGGGGCCAACGTCCTGACTTTC
CASSLGGANVLTF
>TRBV7-9|-|TRBJ2-6|-
TGTGCCAGCAGCTTCCAGGGCCGAATGTCTGGGGCCAACGTCCTGACTTTC
CASSFQGRMSGANVLTF
>TRBV28|-|TRBJ1-5|-
TGTGCCAGCCCTATCACCCAGCCTCAGCCCCAGCATTTT
CASPITQPQPQHF